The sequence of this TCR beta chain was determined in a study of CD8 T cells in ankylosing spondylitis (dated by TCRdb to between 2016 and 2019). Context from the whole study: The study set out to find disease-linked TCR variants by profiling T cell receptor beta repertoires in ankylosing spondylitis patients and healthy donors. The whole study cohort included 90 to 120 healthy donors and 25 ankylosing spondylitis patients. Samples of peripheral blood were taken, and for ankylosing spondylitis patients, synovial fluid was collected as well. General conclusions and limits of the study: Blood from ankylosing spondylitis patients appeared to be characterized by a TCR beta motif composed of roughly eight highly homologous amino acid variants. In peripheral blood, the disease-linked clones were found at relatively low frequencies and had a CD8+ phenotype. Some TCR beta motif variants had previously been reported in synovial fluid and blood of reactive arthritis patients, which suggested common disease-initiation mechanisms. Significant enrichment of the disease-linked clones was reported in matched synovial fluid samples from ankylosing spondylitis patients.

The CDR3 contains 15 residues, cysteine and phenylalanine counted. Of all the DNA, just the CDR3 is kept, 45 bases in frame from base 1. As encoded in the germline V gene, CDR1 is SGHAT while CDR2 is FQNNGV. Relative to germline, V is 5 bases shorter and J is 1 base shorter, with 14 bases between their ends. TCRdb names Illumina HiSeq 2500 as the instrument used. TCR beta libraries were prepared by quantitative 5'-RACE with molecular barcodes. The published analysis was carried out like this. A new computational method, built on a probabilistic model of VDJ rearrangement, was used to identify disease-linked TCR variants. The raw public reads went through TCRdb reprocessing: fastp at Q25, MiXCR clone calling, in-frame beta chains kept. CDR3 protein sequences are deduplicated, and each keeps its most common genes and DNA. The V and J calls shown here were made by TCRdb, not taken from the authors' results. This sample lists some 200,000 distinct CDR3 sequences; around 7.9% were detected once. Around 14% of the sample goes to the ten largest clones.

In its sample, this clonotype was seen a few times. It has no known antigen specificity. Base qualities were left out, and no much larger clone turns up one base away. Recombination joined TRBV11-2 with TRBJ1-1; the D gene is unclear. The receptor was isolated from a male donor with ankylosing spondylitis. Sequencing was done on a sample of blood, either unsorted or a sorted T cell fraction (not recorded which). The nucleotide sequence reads TGTGCCAGCAGCGAATCCTACCGGGAGAACACTGAAGCTTTCTTT. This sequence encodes CASSESYRENTEAFF.